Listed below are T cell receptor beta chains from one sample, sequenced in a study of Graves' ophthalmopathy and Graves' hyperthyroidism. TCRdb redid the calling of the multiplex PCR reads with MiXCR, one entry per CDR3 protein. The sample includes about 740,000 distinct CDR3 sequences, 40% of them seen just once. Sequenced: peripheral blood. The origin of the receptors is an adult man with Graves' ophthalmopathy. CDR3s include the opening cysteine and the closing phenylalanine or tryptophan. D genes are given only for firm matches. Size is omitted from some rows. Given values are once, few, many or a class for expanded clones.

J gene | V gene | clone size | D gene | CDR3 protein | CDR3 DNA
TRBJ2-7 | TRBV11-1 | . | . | CASSFTSFGRGGMRTYEQYF | TGTGCCAGCAGCTTCACGTCCTTCGGCAGGGGGGGAATGAGAACCTACGAGCAGTACTTC
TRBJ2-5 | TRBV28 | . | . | CASSLLGRSGEETQYF | TGTGCCAGCAGTTTACTCGGTCGGTCGGGGGAAGAGACCCAGTACTTC
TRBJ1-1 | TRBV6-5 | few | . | CASVTGNTEAFF | TGTGCCAGTGTGACAGGAAACACTGAAGCTTTCTTT
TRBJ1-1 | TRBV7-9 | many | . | CASSSLRQDLNTEAFF | TGTGCCAGCAGCTCCCTGAGACAGGACTTAAACACTGAAGCTTTCTTT
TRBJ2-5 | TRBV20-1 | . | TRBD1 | CSANSDRGTSDQETQYF | TGCAGTGCTAACTCTGACAGGGGGACGTCGGACCAAGAGACCCAGTACTTC
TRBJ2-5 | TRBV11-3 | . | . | CASSLYGGPGTQDF | TGTGCCAGCAGCTTATATGGGGGACCTGGGACCCAGGACTTC
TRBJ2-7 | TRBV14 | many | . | CASSQDVGDEQYF | TGTGCCAGCAGCCAAGATGTGGGGGACGAGCAGTACTTC
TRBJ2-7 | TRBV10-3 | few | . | CASSYSRSSYDHEQYF | TGTGCCAGCAGTTACTCGCGTTCTAGTTACGACCACGAGCAGTACTTC
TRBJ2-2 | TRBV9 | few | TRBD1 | CASSAGQGTAGELFF | TGTGCCAGCAGCGCGGGACAGGGGACGGCCGGGGAGCTGTTTTTT
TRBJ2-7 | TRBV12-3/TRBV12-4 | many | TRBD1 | CASSGRPRGLEQYF | TGTGCCAGCAGTGGACGGCCCAGGGGGCTCGAGCAGTACTTC
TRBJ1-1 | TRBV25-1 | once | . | CASSAGRGITEAFF | TGTGCCAGCAGTGCTGGAAGGGGGATCACTGAAGCTTTCTTT
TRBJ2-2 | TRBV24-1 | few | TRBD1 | CATSDVGQGNTGELFF | TGTGCCACCAGTGATGTGGGACAGGGGAACACCGGGGAGCTGTTTTTT
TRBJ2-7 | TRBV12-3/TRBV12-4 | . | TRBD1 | CASSFRTGGRGEQYF | TGTGCCAGCAGTTTTCGGACAGGGGGGAGAGGCGAGCAGTACTTC
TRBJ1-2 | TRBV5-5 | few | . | CASSLSAIRKKGYTF | TGTGCCAGCAGCTTGTCTGCCATCAGGAAGAAGGGCTACACCTTC
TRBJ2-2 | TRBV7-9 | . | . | CASSPITENTGELFF | TGCGCCAGCAGCCCAATAACGGAGAACACCGGGGAGCTGTTTTTT
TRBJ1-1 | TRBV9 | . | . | CASSDAGLMNTEAFF | TGTGCCAGCTCCGACGCGGGACTCATGAACACTGAAGCTTTCTTT
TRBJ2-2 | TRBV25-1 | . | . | CASSYLGELFF | TGTGCCAGCAGTTATCTCGGGGAGCTGTTTTTT
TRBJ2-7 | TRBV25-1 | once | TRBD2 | CASSGTSATYEQYF | TGTGCCAGCAGTGGGACTAGCGCGACCTACGAGCAGTACTTC
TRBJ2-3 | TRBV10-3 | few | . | CAIMDWQFTDTQYF | TGTGCCATCATGGACTGGCAATTCACAGATACGCAGTATTTT
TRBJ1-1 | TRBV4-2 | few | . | CASSQDRADGDTEAFF | TGTGCCAGCAGCCAAGATAGGGCGGACGGAGACACTGAAGCTTTCTTT
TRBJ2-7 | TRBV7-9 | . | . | CASSLPIPPYEQYF | TGTGCCAGCAGCTTACCGATTCCTCCCTACGAGCAGTACTTC
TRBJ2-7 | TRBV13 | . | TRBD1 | CASSLQGVSYEQYF | TGTGCCAGCAGCTTACAGGGGGTTTCCTACGAGCAGTACTTC
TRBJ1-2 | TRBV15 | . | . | CATSSWTANYGYTF | TGTGCCACCAGCAGTTGGACAGCTAACTATGGCTACACCTTC
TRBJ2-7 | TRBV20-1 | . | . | CSALGRYYEQYF | TGCAGTGCTCTAGGACGGTATTACGAGCAGTACTTC
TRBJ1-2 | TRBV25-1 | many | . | CASSAQQQGANYGYTF | TGTGCCAGCAGTGCCCAGCAACAGGGTGCTAACTATGGCTACACCTTC
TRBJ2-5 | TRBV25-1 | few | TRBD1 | CASRRGGSETQYF | TGTGCCAGCAGGCGAGGGGGCAGTGAGACCCAGTACTTC
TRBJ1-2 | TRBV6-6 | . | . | CASSPRDFGGYTF | TGTGCCAGCAGCCCCCGTGATTTCGGGGGCTACACCTTC
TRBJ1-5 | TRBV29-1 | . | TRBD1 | CSVEAGTGDQPQHF | TGCAGCGTTGAAGCAGGGACAGGGGATCAGCCCCAGCATTTT
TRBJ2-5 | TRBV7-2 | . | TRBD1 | CASSRERGGSFRETQYF | TGTGCCAGCAGCCGCGAACGAGGGGGCAGTTTTAGAGAGACCCAGTACTTC
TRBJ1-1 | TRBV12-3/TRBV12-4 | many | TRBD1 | CASRGAGTGRTEAFF | TGTGCCAGCAGGGGAGCCGGGACAGGGAGGACTGAAGCTTTCTTT
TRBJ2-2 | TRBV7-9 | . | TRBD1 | CASSFGQGATGELFF | TGCGCCAGCAGCTTCGGACAGGGGGCCACCGGGGAGCTGTTTTTT
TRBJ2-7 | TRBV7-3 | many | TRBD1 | CASSSGQGAQRYF | TGTGCCAGCAGCTCTGGACAGGGCGCACAGCGGTACTTC
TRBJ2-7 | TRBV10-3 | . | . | CAGSEFASYEQYF | TGTGCCGGCAGTGAATTCGCCAGCTACGAGCAGTACTTC
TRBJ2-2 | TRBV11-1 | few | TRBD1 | CASKNPHRDRPTGELFF | TGTGCCAGCAAAAACCCGCACCGGGACAGACCCACCGGGGAGCTGTTTTTT
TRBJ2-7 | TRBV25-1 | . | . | CASSRDISNEQYF | TGTGCCAGCAGCCGGGACATATCGAACGAGCAGTACTTC
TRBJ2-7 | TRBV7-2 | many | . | CASSLDPRPNEQYF | TGTGCCAGCAGCTTAGACCCCCGCCCAAACGAGCAGTACTTC
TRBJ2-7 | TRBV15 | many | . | CATSRDLVVSYEQYF | TGTGCCACCAGCAGAGATTTGGTAGTTTCCTACGAGCAGTACTTC
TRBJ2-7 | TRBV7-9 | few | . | CASSTTRSSYEQYF | TGTGCCAGCAGCACGACCAGGAGCTCCTACGAGCAGTACTTC
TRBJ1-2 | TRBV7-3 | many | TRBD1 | CASSPDRGRGYTF | TGTGCCAGCAGCCCGGACAGGGGGCGAGGCTACACCTTC
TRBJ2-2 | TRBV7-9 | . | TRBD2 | CVTSGVGELFF | TGTGTGACTAGCGGGGTCGGGGAGCTGTTTTTT
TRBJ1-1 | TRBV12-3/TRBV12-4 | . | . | CASSLALNSLNTEAFF | TGTGCCAGCAGTTTAGCGCTAAACAGCCTGAACACTGAAGCTTTCTTT
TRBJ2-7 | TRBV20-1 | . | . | CSARGGGRGSSYEQYF | TGCAGTGCTAGAGGGGGAGGCAGGGGAAGCTCCTACGAGCAGTACTTC
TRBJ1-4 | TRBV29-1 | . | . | CSQASGKDEKLFF | TGCAGCCAAGCATCAGGAAAGGATGAAAAACTGTTTTTT
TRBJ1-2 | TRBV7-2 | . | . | CASTAAYGYTF | TGTGCCAGCACGGCCGCCTATGGCTACACCTTC
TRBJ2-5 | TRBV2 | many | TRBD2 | CASTLGGGTETQYF | TGTGCCAGCACCCTCGGGGGGGGAACGGAGACCCAGTACTTC
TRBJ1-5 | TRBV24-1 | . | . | CATSDPGENQPQHF | TGTGCCACCAGTGACCCAGGCGAGAATCAGCCCCAGCATTTT
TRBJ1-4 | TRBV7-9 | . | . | CASSKWVGAYEKLFF | TGTGCCAGCAGCAAATGGGTGGGGGCCTATGAAAAACTGTTTTTT
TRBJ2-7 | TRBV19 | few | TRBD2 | CASRRGAGAYEQYF | TGTGCCAGTAGAAGGGGAGCGGGGGCCTACGAGCAGTACTTC
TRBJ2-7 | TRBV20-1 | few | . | CSASRPAGSYEQYF | TGCAGTGCAAGCAGGCCTGCAGGTTCCTACGAGCAGTACTTC
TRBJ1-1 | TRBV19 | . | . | CASSIVGERTEAFF | TGTGCCAGTAGTATAGTAGGGGAGAGGACTGAAGCTTTCTTT
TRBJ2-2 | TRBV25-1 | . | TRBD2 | CASSSTSGSIWGELFF | TGTGCCAGCAGTTCCACTAGCGGGAGTATCTGGGGGGAGCTGTTTTTT
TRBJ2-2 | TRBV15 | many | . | CATSRDRLAGELFF | TGTGCCACCAGCAGAGACAGGTTGGCCGGGGAGCTGTTTTTT
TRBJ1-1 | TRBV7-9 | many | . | CASSFLDTHTEAFF | TGTGCCAGCAGCTTCTTGGATACGCACACTGAAGCTTTCTTT